The 20 T cell receptor beta chains presented below share a single source sample, sequenced in a study of cytomegalovirus exposure and HLA in healthy donors. The PCR made use of 60 Vbeta and 13 Jbeta primers. Measured with immunoSEQ multiplex PCR; TCRdb has only the in-frame clones, and not every one. Of over 150,000 clones detected, about 76% appear once; the ten largest clones hold approximately 7%. The material sequenced was PBMCs. The receptor set was obtained from a male donor in good health and CMV-seropositive.

The gene calls are TRBV19 and TRBJ2-1, with D maybe TRBD2 (7 bases). V gave up 5 bases and J gave up 6 bases, with 14 bases separating them. CDR1 is LNHDA, CDR2 SQIVND, per germline (reference sequence). This CDR3 contains 14 residues. CDR3 coding DNA: TGTGCCAGTAGTTCGGGGGGCCCTTCCAATGAGCAGTTCTTC. It specifies CASSSGGPSNEQFF.

The CDR3 DNA follows: TGTGCCAGCAGCGCAGGACTAGCGGGGTCTTCCTACGAGCAGTACTTC. Protein product: CASSAGLAGSSYEQYF. This chain links TRBV5-6 with TRBJ2-7; 12 nucleotides line up with TRBD2. CDR1 is SGHDT, CDR2 YYEEEE, per germline. The CDR3 length is 16 residues. With 4 bases clipped from V and 1 base from J, the junction kept 6 bases outside the gene matches.

The gene calls are TRBV15 and TRBJ2-5, with D possibly being TRBD2 (6 bases). The CDR3 is 15 amino acids. Trimming cost V 3 bases and J 5 bases, with 16 bases left between them. CDR1 is LNHNV, CDR2 YYDKDF, per germline (reference sequence). The CDR3 nucleotides read TGTGCCACCAGCAGGGCTACTAGAGCGGGCGAGACCCAGTACTTC. Protein product: CATSRATRAGETQYF.

In this sample, this clone turned up a few times. The V gene is TRBV11-2, the J gene TRBJ2-7, with 8 bases that match TRBD1. The junction had 1 base not matched to a gene; V was cut back by 3 bases and J by 0 bases. The CDR3 is made up of 14 amino acids. The germline V gene encodes CDR1 SGHAT and CDR2 FQNNGV. CDR3 sequence: CASSFTGGSYEQYF. The DNA for the CDR3 is TGTGCCAGCAGCTTTACAGGGGGCTCCTACGAGCAGTACTTC.

This sequence joins TRBV15 and TRBJ1-2; D perhaps matches TRBD1 (6 bases). In germline, CDR1 is LNHNV, CDR2 YYDKDF (reference sequence). The CDR3 covers 15 residues. Trimming removed 0 bases from V and 4 bases from J, with 12 bases in between. The CDR3 loop reads CATSRDYRAGYGYTF. The CDR3 DNA reads as TGTGCCACCAGCAGAGATTACAGGGCCGGCTATGGCTACACCTTC.

The chain uses TRBV5-1 and TRBJ1-2; 8 nucleotides agree with TRBD1. The V and J ends lost 4 bases and 8 bases, in that order; junction bases with no gene match: 10. In germline, CDR1 is SGHRS, CDR2 YFSETQ. CDR3 length: 14 residues. The CDR3 region has the DNA TGCGCCAGCAGCCTACAGACAGGGGCTGGGGGCTACACCTTC. This codes for CASSLQTGAGGYTF. Combining the CDR3 with reference TRBV5-1 and TRBJ1-2 gives the whole variable domain KAGVTQTPRYLIKTRGQQVTLSCSPISGHRSVSWYQQTPGQGLQFLFEYFSETQRNKGNFPGRFSGRQFSNSRSEMNVSTLELGDSALYLCASSLQTGAGGYTFGSGTRLTVV.

The chain employs TRBV4-3 and TRBJ2-1, with 11 bases lining up with TRBD2. The CDR3 has 16 amino acids. The J segment lost 10 bases and the V segment lost 0 bases, leaving 8 bases of the junction unmatched. Germline CDR1 LGHNA, CDR2 YSLEER. The CDR3 reads CASSQDSLSGGAEQFF. The CDR3 DNA reads as TGCGCCAGCAGCCAAGATAGCCTTAGCGGGGGGGCGGAGCAGTTCTTC.

V usage is TRBV5-4 and J usage is TRBJ2-2, with a tentative D call TRBD2 (6 bases). The V gene's germline CDR1 is SGHNT and CDR2 YYREEE (reference sequence). This CDR3 is 12 amino acids long. V lost 4 bases, J lost 7 bases, and 8 bases lay in between. In DNA, the CDR3 is TGTGCCAGCAGCGTGCGGGGCGGGGAGCTGTTTTTT. Its protein product is CASSVRGGELFF.

V gene TRBV28 combines with J gene TRBJ1-1; D call uncertain. Trimming stripped 3 bases from V and 4 bases from J, with 12 bases between. CDR1 is MDHEN, CDR2 SYDVKM, per germline. The CDR3 totals 14 residues. CDR3 DNA: TGTGCCAGCAGTTTGGAGGGCGGGAGCACTGAAGCTTTCTTT. Its translation is CASSLEGGSTEAFF.

V is TRBV30 and J is TRBJ2-5, with D perhaps matching TRBD2 (6 bases). The CDR3 extends over 13 amino acids. V was shortened by 0 bases and J by 6 bases, with 11 bases between the two germline ends. Germline V CDR1 and CDR2: GTSNPN, SVGIG (reference sequence). The DNA of the CDR3 is TGTGCCTGGAGTGTGGGCGCGGGAAAGACCCAGTACTTC. It specifies CAWSVGAGKTQYF.

CDR3 DNA: TGTGCCACCACCCCGTATGGCAGGGGGAATCAGCCCCAGCATTTT. This codes for CATTPYGRGNQPQHF. The chain joins TRBV15 to TRBJ1-5; 7 bases map to TRBD1. Germline assignment: CDR1 LNHNV and CDR2 YYDKDF (reference sequence). The CDR3 runs 15 residues. V was pared by 7 bases and J by 4 bases, with 10 bases of the junction left unmatched.

V is TRBV19 and J is TRBJ1-5; 7 nucleotides align to TRBD1. The CDR3 spans 13 residues. The germline gives CDR1 LNHDA, CDR2 SQIVND (reference sequence). Trimming took 10 bases from V and 2 from J; bases not matched to a gene: 5. CDR3 loop: CATTGQGNQPQHF. The CDR3 DNA follows: TGTGCCACAACAGGACAGGGCAATCAGCCCCAGCATTTT.

The chain carries TRBV6-5 and TRBJ2-7, with D uncertain. The CDR3 sequence is 13 residues long. The germline V gene encodes CDR1 MNHEY and CDR2 SVGAGI. Trimming removed 2 bases at V and 4 bases at J, with 9 bases between. CDR3 sequence: CASSYQIAYEQYF. CDR3 coding DNA: TGTGCCAGCAGTTACCAAATCGCGTACGAGCAGTACTTC.

The gene calls are TRBV4-3 and TRBJ2-1; a possible D gene is TRBD2 (6 bases). With 4 bases removed from V and 6 bases from J, the gap between germline ends came to 16 bases. There are 15 residues in the CDR3. CDR1 and CDR2 from the germline V gene are LGHNA and YSLEER. In DNA form, the CDR3 reads TGCGCCAGCAGCCTCCCGGGACGGACTACCAATGAGCAGTTCTTC. Translated: CASSLPGRTTNEQFF.

Note on this clone: Germline and junction disagree at one end, which may indicate a read error. This sample includes further DNA sequences coding for the same CDR3. The V and J genes are TRBV19 and TRBJ1-1; D perhaps matches TRBD1 (5 bases). Germline values: CDR1 LNHDA, CDR2 SQIVND (reference sequence). This CDR3 is 14 amino acids long. This CDR3 reads CASTGGVVNTEAFF. The CDR3 region has the DNA TGCGCCAGTACGGGGGGGGTAGTGAACACTGAAGCTTTCTTT.

This clone was seen a handful of times. The V call is TRBV4-3, the J call TRBJ2-1; 10 bases are shared with TRBD2. Germline V gene sequence: CDR1 LGHNA, CDR2 YSLEER. The CDR3 totals 15 residues. V dropped 5 bases and J dropped 5; count of bases not matched to a gene: 6. The CDR3 loop is CASSEWTSGNNEQFF. In DNA form, the CDR3 reads TGCGCCAGCAGCGAATGGACTAGCGGCAACAATGAGCAGTTCTTC.

This clone is a singleton in its sample. V and J are TRBV30 and TRBJ2-2; maybe TRBD2 (5 bases). The CDR3 totals 12 residues. The V and J ends lost 4 bases and 5 bases respectively, with 8 bases between them. The germline gives CDR1 GTSNPN, CDR2 SVGIG (reference sequence). This CDR3 reads CAWTGDTGELFF. The CDR3 coding sequence is TGTGCCTGGACCGGGGATACCGGGGAGCTGTTTTTT.

This chain uses TRBV30 with TRBJ1-3; D may be TRBD1 (6 bases). The CDR3 has 13 residues. The germline V gene encodes CDR1 GTSNPN and CDR2 SVGIG (reference sequence). The V and J ends lost 5 bases and 4 bases respectively, with 12 bases between them. CDR3 sequence reads: CAWSTGTGNTIYF. DNA for the CDR3: TGTGCCTGGTCGACAGGTACGGGAAACACCATATATTTT.

In its sample, this clone was seen a few times. The rearrangement uses TRBV7-9 and TRBJ2-1, with 9 nucleotides matching TRBD2. Per the germline V gene, CDR1 is SEHNR and CDR2 is FQNEAQ (reference sequence). The trim removed 4 bases at V and 5 bases at J, leaving 3 bases unmatched. This CDR3 comprises 14 residues. This chain's CDR3 is CASSSAGGHNEQFF. The CDR3 DNA reads TGTGCCAGCAGCTCGGCGGGGGGGCACAATGAGCAGTTCTTC.

The gene calls are TRBV4-1 and TRBJ1-2, with D hard to call. V was pared by 0 bases and J by 3 bases, with 8 bases between. CDR1 and CDR2 from the germline V gene are MGHRA and YSYEKL. The CDR3 has 14 amino acids. The CDR3 is CASSQDLRDYGYTF. As DNA, the CDR3 is TGCGCCAGCAGCCAAGATCTGAGGGACTATGGCTACACCTTC.